The present T cell receptor beta chain was sequenced within a study of identical twins. Study-level findings and limits: Potential partial confounding of zero-insertion analyses by invariant MAIT and iNKT cells was noted. In cord blood, abundant beta clonotypes had fewer insertions; memory showed no trend. A cross-sectional statistical analysis, not follow-up of the same donors, supported the conclusions.

Unique molecular identifiers were present on the cDNA, which also gained a universal primer site by template switching. TCRdb processed the 5' RACE reads anew with MiXCR; each CDR3 protein has one entry. Here the sample spans around 1.7 million distinct CDR3 sequences, about 30% being singletons. For this clonotype: Its antigen is undetermined.

Sequenced input: cord blood. This sequence originates from a newborn girl in good health.

The CDR3: CASKPLYRANNEQFF. The CDR3 nucleotides read TGTGCCAGCAAACCCCTATACAGAGCCAACAATGAGCAGTTCTTC. This chain joins TRBV28 and TRBJ2-1; D not certain. Germline V gene data show CDR1 as MDHEN and CDR2 as SYDVKM. The V gene lost 7 bases and the J gene lost 5 bases, with 18 bases spanning the gap. The CDR3 has 15 amino acids.